This TCR beta chain was profiled in a study of regulatory T cells in long-lasting Graves disease. With 4 bases clipped from V and 5 bases from J, the junction kept 7 bases outside the gene matches. Germline CDR1 is SGHNT and CDR2 is YYREEE (reference sequence). This CDR3 comprises 15 residues. TCR beta libraries were built with iRepertoire HTBI primers and Arm-PCR of CDR3 regions. MiXCR, applied by TCRdb to the multiplex PCR reads, yields one record per CDR3 protein. The repertoire holds fewer than 450,000 distinct CDR3 sequences, with around 16% as singletons. Stated time point: newly diagnosed GD, antithyroid drugs for less than 3 months. Following extraction of RNA from PBMCs, that RNA was used to make the TCR library. This sample was also put to use in a study of T cells in Graves' hyperthyroidism and ophthalmopathy. That work states: The TCR CDR3 was amplified in a first-round RT-PCR using the HTBI primer set.

This chain connects TRBV5-4 to TRBJ2-1, with TRBD1 matching over 9 bases. The clonotype originates from a middle-aged woman with Graves disease. The sequences come from peripheral blood mononuclear cells (PBMCs), collected at new diagnosis, from a patient treated with antithyroid drugs. DNA of the CDR3: TGTGCCAGCAGCCCGCCGGGACAGGGAAACAATGAGCAGTTCTTC. Its translation is CASSPPGQGNNEQFF. The full variable domain, its missing parts supplied by reference TRBV5-4 and TRBJ2-1, is ETGVTQSPTHLIKTRGQQVTLRCSSQSGHNTVSWYQQALGQGPQFIFQYYREEENGRGNFPPRFSGLQFPNYSSELNVNALELDDSALYLCASSPPGQGNNEQFFGPGTRLTVL.